This TCR beta chain was sequenced during a study of blood T cell repertoires in COVID-19. Study-level information: From T cells, B-cell-depleted T cells, or PBMCs came the material, which was cDNA or gDNA.

There are a few counts of this clone. Assay used: immunoSEQ multiplex PCR; TCRdb lists only in-frame clones, some missing. The sample yields nearly 110,000 clones, 88% seen once. The sequenced sample consisted of peripheral blood. The TCR was taken from a man aged 45-60 years with active or convalescent COVID-19.

The CDR3 loop reads CATLQGSGNTIYF. As DNA, the CDR3 is TGTGCCACTCTACAGGGTTCTGGAAACACCATATATTTT. This chain joins TRBV6-5 and TRBJ1-3; possibly TRBD1 for D (6 bases). The ends were cut back, 10 bases at V and 1 base at J, with 11 bases in the middle. The CDR3 extends over 13 amino acids. The germline CDR1 and CDR2 sequences are MNHEY and SVGAGI.